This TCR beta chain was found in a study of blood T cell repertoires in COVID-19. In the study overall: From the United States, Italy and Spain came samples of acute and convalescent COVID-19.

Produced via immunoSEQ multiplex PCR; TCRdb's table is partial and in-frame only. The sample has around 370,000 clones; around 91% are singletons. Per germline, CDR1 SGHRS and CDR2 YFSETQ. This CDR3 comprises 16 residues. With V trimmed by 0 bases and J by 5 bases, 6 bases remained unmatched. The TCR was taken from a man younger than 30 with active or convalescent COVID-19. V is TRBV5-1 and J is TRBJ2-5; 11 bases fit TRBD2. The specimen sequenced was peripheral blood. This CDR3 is CASSLGVLAGVETQYF. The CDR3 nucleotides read TGCGCCAGCAGCTTGGGGGTACTAGCGGGAGTGGAGACCCAGTACTTC. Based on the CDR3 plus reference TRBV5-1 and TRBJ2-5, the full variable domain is KAGVTQTPRYLIKTRGQQVTLSCSPISGHRSVSWYQQTPGQGLQFLFEYFSETQRNKGNFPGRFSGRQFSNSRSEMNVSTLELGDSALYLCASSLGVLAGVETQYFGPGTRLLVL.